A single sample gave rise to the 14 T cell receptor beta chains below, sequenced in a study of long-term antiretroviral therapy in people with HIV. At the survey level, the v3.0 immunoSEQ assay was run. Using immunoSEQ multiplex PCR, the repertoire was profiled, and TCRdb retains in-frame clones only, with some absent. The sample shows tens of thousands of clones, under 85% of them seen only once. The sample here was unsorted PBMCs, taken 1.1 years before starting antiretroviral therapy. The receptors originated from a woman aged 40 to 49 with HIV.

The chain uses TRBV7-2 and TRBJ1-4; no reliable D call. The CDR3 contains 14 residues. CDR1 is SGHTA and CDR2 is FQGNSA in the germline V gene. Between the trimmed V and J ends, which lost 1 base and 6 bases, there was a span of 9 bases. The CDR3: CASSLGALDEKLFF. Written as DNA, the CDR3 is TGTGCCAGCAGCTTAGGGGCCCTGGATGAAAAACTGTTTTTT.

The J gene is TRBJ2-7, the V gene TRBV11-2; D possibly corresponds to TRBD1 (5 bases). The V gene's germline CDR1 is SGHAT and CDR2 FQNNGV. CDR3 length equals 16 residues. V lost 0 bases to trimming and J lost 2 bases, with 14 bases between them. The CDR3 is CASSLDPGDSAYEQYF. The DNA of the CDR3 is TGTGCCAGCAGCTTAGATCCAGGCGACAGTGCCTACGAGCAGTACTTC.

This chain connects TRBV13 to TRBJ2-5, with D uncertain. In germline, CDR1 is PRHDT, CDR2 FYEKMQ (reference sequence). Trimming left V 4 bases short and J 3 bases short, with 12 bases between. The CDR3 is 14 residues long. The CDR3 sequence: CASSSLPSKETQYF. CDR3 coding DNA: TGTGCCAGCAGCTCCCTCCCGTCCAAAGAGACCCAGTACTTC.

The chain combines TRBV10-1 with TRBJ2-3; the D gene is possibly TRBD2 (6 bases). The CDR3 has 15 residues. Per the germline V gene, CDR1 is WNHNN and CDR2 is SYGVQD (reference sequence). Trimming stripped 2 bases from V and 0 bases from J, with 9 bases between. The CDR3 sequence: CASSEGGLSTDTQYF. DNA for the CDR3: TGCGCCAGCAGTGAGGGGGGACTTAGCACAGATACGCAGTATTTT.

J is TRBJ2-7 and V is TRBV4-3, with 8 bases aligning to TRBD1. There are 15 residues in the CDR3. Germline V gives CDR1 LGHNA, CDR2 YSLEER. V lost 4 bases and J lost 4; bases outside the gene matches: 9. This CDR3 is CASSLTWTGTYEQYF. CDR3 sequence (DNA): TGCGCCAGCAGCCTCACCTGGACAGGGACTTACGAGCAGTACTTC.

The chain uses TRBV4-1 and TRBJ2-3; weak D call: TRBD1 (6 bases). V was clipped by 1 base and J by 5 bases, with 13 bases between them. Germline V gene lookup returns CDR1 MGHRA and CDR2 YSYEKL. The CDR3 extends over 15 amino acids. The chain's CDR3 is CASSQVQGEGDTQYF. The CDR3 DNA reads TGCGCCAGCAGCCAAGTACAGGGAGAGGGAGATACGCAGTATTTT.

V gene TRBV6-5 combines with J gene TRBJ2-2, with 8 positions matching TRBD1. Germline loops: CDR1 MNHEY, CDR2 SVGAGI. The CDR3 length is 15 residues. V shed 5 bases and J 5 bases; nucleotides not matched to a gene: 7. The CDR3 loop is CASSLTGARTGELFF. The CDR3 bases are TGTGCCAGCAGTCTGACAGGGGCGAGGACCGGGGAGCTGTTTTTT.

This clone has a handful of counts. The V and J genes are TRBV6-5 and TRBJ2-3; TRBD2 matches 10 bases. The CDR3 extends over 15 amino acids. Germline assignment: CDR1 MNHEY and CDR2 SVGAGI. V gave up 1 base and J gave up 3 bases; unmatched junction bases: 1. CDR3 DNA sequence: TGTGCCAGCAGTTACTTAGCGGGAGGTACAGATACGCAGTATTTT. It specifies CASSYLAGGTDTQYF.

This clone qualifies as medium-sized. The V gene is TRBV7-9, the J gene TRBJ1-2; a possible D gene is TRBD1 (5 bases). The ends were cut back, 5 bases at V and 4 bases at J, with 17 bases in the middle. Germline V gene sequence: CDR1 SEHNR, CDR2 FQNEAQ (reference sequence). CDR3 length: 15 residues. The CDR3 DNA reads TGTGCCAGCAGCCCTACAGGTGGGGGACTCTATGGCTACACCTTC. Its translation is CASSPTGGGLYGYTF.

The rearrangement joins TRBV5-3 to TRBJ2-1; 12 nucleotides align to TRBD2. TRBV5-3 is sorted into the ORF group, with uncertain function. The V gene end was trimmed by 1 base and the J gene end by 10 bases; junction bases not matched to a gene: 3. The CDR3 is 14 residues long. For the CDR3, the DNA is TGTGCCAGAAGCTTGAATCTAGCGGGGGGGGAGCAGTTCTTC. It encodes CARSLNLAGGEQFF.

The J gene is TRBJ2-3, the V gene TRBV7-9; weak D call: TRBD2 (5 bases). Germline lookup yields CDR1 SEHNR and CDR2 FQNEAQ (reference sequence). The V end was cut by 3 bases, the J end by 2 bases, with 9 bases between. The CDR3 contains 14 residues. The CDR3 region has the DNA TGTGCCAGCAGCTTGTACCGGGACACAGATACGCAGTATTTT. Its translation is CASSLYRDTDTQYF.

With respect to this clone: One end of the junction varies from germline; a read error may be responsible. The rearrangement joins TRBV29-1 to TRBJ2-7; 12 bases match TRBD2. CDR3 length equals 18 residues. CDR1 SQVTM and CDR2 ANQGSEA come from the germline V gene. CDR3 DNA: TGCAGCGTCCTAGGGGGGGCCGACCCGGGACTAGCGGGCTACGCGCAGTACTTC. Its translation: CSVLGGADPGLAGYAQYF.

By its share, this clone is medium-sized. This rearrangement joins TRBV4-3 to TRBJ2-7, with D tentatively TRBD1 (6 bases). Trimming cost V 1 base and J 2 bases, with 12 bases left between them. The CDR3 consists of 15 residues. Germline CDR1 LGHNA, CDR2 YSLEER. CDR3: CASSQVQGGTYEQYF. The CDR3 coding sequence is TGCGCCAGCAGCCAAGTTCAAGGGGGTACCTACGAGCAGTACTTC.

The chain carries TRBV29-1 and TRBJ2-5, with 7 bases that match TRBD1. CDR1 and CDR2 from the germline V gene are SQVTM and ANQGSEA. The CDR3 sequence is 12 residues long. The V gene end was trimmed by 7 bases and the J gene end by 4 bases; junction bases not matched to a gene: 6. The CDR3 loop is CSAYRGPETQYF. CDR3 sequence (DNA): TGCAGCGCGTACAGGGGACCAGAGACCCAGTACTTC. Based on the CDR3 plus reference TRBV29-1 and TRBJ2-5, the full variable domain is SAVISQKPSRDICQRGTSLTIQCQVDSQVTMMFWYRQQPGQSLTLIATANQGSEATYESGFVIDKFPISRPNLTFSTLTVSNMSPEDSSIYLCSAYRGPETQYFGPGTRLLVL.